The rows below give T cell receptor beta chains drawn from one sample of a study of blood T cell repertoires in COVID-19. Only in-frame clones appear in the TCRdb table, and some are missing; sequencing was by immunoSEQ multiplex PCR. The data hold about 35,000 clones, with around 88% observed a single time. The sequencing input was peripheral blood. Every receptor here comes from a woman between 70 and 85 years old with active COVID-19. CDR3s include the opening cysteine and the closing phenylalanine or tryptophan.

V gene: TRBV21-1; J gene: TRBJ1-2; CDR3 protein: CASSTDRELPFGYTF
V gene: TRBV18; J gene: TRBJ2-3; CDR3 protein: CASSPRGDTQYF
V gene: TRBV7-9; J gene: TRBJ1-1; CDR3 protein: CASRGVWTEAFF
V gene: TRBV28; J gene: TRBJ2-5; CDR3 protein: CASSFIGGLLETQYF
V gene: TRBV19; J gene: TRBJ2-1; CDR3 protein: CASKLVGQTHNEQFF
V gene: TRBV7-3; J gene: TRBJ1-1; CDR3 protein: CASSRDSMMNTEAFF
V gene: TRBV3-1/TRBV3-2; J gene: TRBJ1-1; CDR3 protein: CASSRGQGLGVNTEAFF
V gene: TRBV5-1; J gene: TRBJ2-3; CDR3 protein: CASSLDPSTDTQYF
V gene: TRBV6-2/TRBV6-3; J gene: TRBJ1-3; CDR3 protein: CASSLTGDPRSGNTIYF
V gene: TRBV5-1; J gene: TRBJ1-1; CDR3 protein: CASRSRVFNGEAFF
V gene: TRBV10-2; J gene: TRBJ1-4; CDR3 protein: CASSDRGINEKLFF
V gene: TRBV19; J gene: TRBJ2-1; CDR3 protein: CATGLAGGRNEQFF